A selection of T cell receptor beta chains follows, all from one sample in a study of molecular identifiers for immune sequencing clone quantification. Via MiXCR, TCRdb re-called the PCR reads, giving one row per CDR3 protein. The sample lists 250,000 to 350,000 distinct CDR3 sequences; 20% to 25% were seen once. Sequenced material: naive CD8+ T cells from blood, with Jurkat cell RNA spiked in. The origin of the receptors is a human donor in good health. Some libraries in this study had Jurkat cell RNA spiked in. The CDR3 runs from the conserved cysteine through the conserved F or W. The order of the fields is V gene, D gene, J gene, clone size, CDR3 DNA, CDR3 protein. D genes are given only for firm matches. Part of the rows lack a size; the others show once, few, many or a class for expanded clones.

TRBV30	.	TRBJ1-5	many	TGTGCCTGGAGTGTAGGGGCCCGGCCGCCTCCCCAGCATTTT	CAWSVGARPPPQHF
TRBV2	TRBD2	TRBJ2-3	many	TGTGCCAGTATTAGTACTAGCGGAGTGGGGGCCACGCAGTATTTT	CASISTSGVGATQYF
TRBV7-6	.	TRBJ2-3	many	TGTGCCAGCAGCTTAGCACCTAGTGATACCCTCACAGATACGCAGTATTTT	CASSLAPSDTLTDTQYF
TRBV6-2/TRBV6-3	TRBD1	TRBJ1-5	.	TGTGCCAGCAGTTACCCGGGACAGGGGCGGCCCCAGCATTTT	CASSYPGQGRPQHF
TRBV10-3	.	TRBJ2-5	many	TGTGCCATCAGTGATCGAGAGACCCAGTACTTC	CAISDRETQYF
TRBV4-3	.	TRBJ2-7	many	TGCGCCAGCAGCCCGCAGGTTCTCTACGAGCAGTACTTC	CASSPQVLYEQYF
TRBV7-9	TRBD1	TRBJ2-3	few	TGTGCCAGCAGCCCTAGCCAGGGGGCAGAGTCAGATACGCAGTATTTT	CASSPSQGAESDTQYF
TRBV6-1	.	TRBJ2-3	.	TGTGCCAGCAGTGAAGCTGGAACCAGTAGCACAGATACGCAGTATTTT	CASSEAGTSSTDTQYF
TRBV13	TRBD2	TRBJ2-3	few	TGTGCCAGCAGCTTAGAGGGCGGGGGAAAAGATACGCAGTATTTT	CASSLEGGGKDTQYF
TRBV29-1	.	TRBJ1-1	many	TGCAGCGTTTATGCGGACACTGAAGCTTTCTTT	CSVYADTEAFF
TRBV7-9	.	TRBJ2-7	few	TGTGCCAGCAACCGACTAGGAACGGACTACGAGCAGTACTTC	CASNRLGTDYEQYF
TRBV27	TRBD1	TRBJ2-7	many	TGTGCCAGCAAGACCGAGACAGGGAGCTCCTACGAGCAGTACTTC	CASKTETGSSYEQYF
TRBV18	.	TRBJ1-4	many	TGTGCCAGCTCACCGACCCCGGGGCAGAATGAAAAACTGTTTTTT	CASSPTPGQNEKLFF
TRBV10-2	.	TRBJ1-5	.	TGCGCCAGCAGTGACTACAGGGATTCGATCATCCCCTATAGCAATCAGCCCCAGCATTTT	CASSDYRDSIIPYSNQPQHF
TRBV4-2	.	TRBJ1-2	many	TGTGCCAGCAGCCAAGATAGGATGGGGGCTCAGTTCTATGGCTACACCTTC	CASSQDRMGAQFYGYTF
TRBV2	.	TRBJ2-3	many	TGTGCCAGCAGTTTTTCAGCGGCACGCACAGATACGCAGTATTTT	CASSFSAARTDTQYF
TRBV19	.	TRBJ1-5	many	TGTGCCAGTAGTATGGAAGGGGTTCAGCCCCAGCATTTT	CASSMEGVQPQHF
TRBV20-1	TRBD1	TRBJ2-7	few	TGCAGTGCCCAGGAGAGGCGGACAGGCTACGAGCAGTACTTC	CSAQERRTGYEQYF
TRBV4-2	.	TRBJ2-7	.	TGTGCCAGCAGCCAAGAAATCGGCCTTGTACACGAGCAGTACTTC	CASSQEIGLVHEQYF
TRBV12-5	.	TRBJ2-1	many	TGTGCTAGTGGTCCGCCAAACAGGGCCGATGAGCAGTTCTTC	CASGPPNRADEQFF
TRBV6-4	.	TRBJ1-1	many	TGTGCCAGCAGTGAAAGTTTAGGTAACACTGAAGCTTTCTTT	CASSESLGNTEAFF
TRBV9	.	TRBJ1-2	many	TGTGCCAGCAGCGTTAGCCCTTATGGCTACACCTTC	CASSVSPYGYTF
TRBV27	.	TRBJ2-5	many	TGTGCCAGCAGTTCCCACCAAGAGACCCAGTACTTC	CASSSHQETQYF
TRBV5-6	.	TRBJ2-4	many	TGTGCCAGCAGCTTTGGGGGTAGCCAAAACATTCAGTACTTC	CASSFGGSQNIQYF
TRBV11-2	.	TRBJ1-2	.	TGTGCCAGCCGACAGCTGGGGGCCAGAGCGGCTAACTATGGCTACACCTTC	CASRQLGARAANYGYTF
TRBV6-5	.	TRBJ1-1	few	TGTGCCAGCAGGTTGGGGGGCGACTTTGAAGCTTTCTTT	CASRLGGDFEAFF
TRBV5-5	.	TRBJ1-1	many	TGTGCCAGCAGCTTCGGAGCGAACACTGAAGCTTTCTTT	CASSFGANTEAFF
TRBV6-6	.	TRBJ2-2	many	TGTGCCAGCAGTTACTCGACACCGAACACCGGGGAGCTGTTTTTT	CASSYSTPNTGELFF
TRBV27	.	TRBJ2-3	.	TGTGCCAGCAGTGGTATAGAAGTAAACTCAGATACGCAGTATTTT	CASSGIEVNSDTQYF
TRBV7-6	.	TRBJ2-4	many	TGTGCCAGCAGCCAAAGACCCCATTCCAGAGAAATAGCCAAAAACATTCAGTACTTC	CASSQRPHSREIAKNIQYF
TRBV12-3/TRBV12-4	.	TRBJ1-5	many	TGTGCCAGTCGGGGCCCCAATCAGCCCCAGCATTTT	CASRGPNQPQHF
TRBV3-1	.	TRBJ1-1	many	TGTGCCAGCAGCCAATTCGCCGGGACCAACGCTGAAGCTTTCTTT	CASSQFAGTNAEAFF
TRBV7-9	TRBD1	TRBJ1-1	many	TGTGCCAGCAGCCCTAGGGACAGGGATACTGAAGCTTTCTTT	CASSPRDRDTEAFF
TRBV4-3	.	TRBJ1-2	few	TGCGCCAGCAGCCAAGATCGTTGGGCCAACTATGGCTACACCTTC	CASSQDRWANYGYTF
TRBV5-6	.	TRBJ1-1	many	TGTGCCAGCAGCTTGAGTTTGGGGGTGAACACTGAAGCTTTCTTT	CASSLSLGVNTEAFF
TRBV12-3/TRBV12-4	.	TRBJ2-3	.	TGTGCCAGCAGAGCCGCCGCGCCCGGGAGGACAGATATGCAGTATTTT	CASRAAAPGRTDMQYF
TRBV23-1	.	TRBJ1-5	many	TGCGCCAGCAGTCAAAGGCGGCTCTCCGCGGCCCAGCATTTT	CASSQRRLSAAQHF
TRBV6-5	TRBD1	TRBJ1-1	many	TGTGCCAGCATTACAGGGGGAACTGAAGCTTTCTTT	CASITGGTEAFF